Listed below are T cell receptor beta chains from one sample, sequenced in a study of human T cells and chemical hapten exposure. TCRdb used MiXCR to reprocess the RACE reads, holding one entry per CDR3 protein. The sample shows a few hundred thousand distinct CDR3 sequences, roughly 6.3% of them seen only once. Sequenced material: whole blood, taken in connection with sensitization to the hapten diphenylcyclopropenone (DPC). The receptors were gathered from a woman aged 18-30 years with alopecia areata. Some clones in this sample may be carry-over from other donors' samples. CDR3s include the opening cysteine and the closing phenylalanine or tryptophan. D genes are given only for firm matches. Expanded clones are given a class, and other clones once, few, many or no size at all.

many	NA	TRBV12-3/TRBV12-4	TRBJ1-1	CASKPVSKAFF	TGTGCCAGCAAGCCCGTATCCAAAGCTTTCTTT
NA	TRBD2	TRBV6-6	TRBJ2-5	CASSYSSGGVGGAETQYF	TGTGCCAGCAGTTACTCTAGCGGGGGGGTTGGCGGGGCAGAGACCCAGTACTTC
many	NA	TRBV6-2/TRBV6-3	TRBJ1-1	CASSYEGVTEAFF	TGTGCCAGCAGTTACGAGGGGGTTACTGAAGCTTTCTTT
NA	NA	TRBV7-9	TRBJ1-4	CASSLLGFTNEKLFF	TGTGCCAGCAGCTTGCTAGGATTTACTAATGAAAAACTGTTTTTT
many	NA	TRBV6-2/TRBV6-3	TRBJ1-5	CASNIQLNQPQHF	TGTGCCAGCAATATACAGCTAAATCAGCCCCAGCATTTT
many	TRBD1	TRBV28	TRBJ1-1	CASSLGQGGNTEAFF	TGTGCCAGCAGTTTAGGACAGGGCGGGAACACTGAAGCTTTCTTT
NA	NA	TRBV7-9	TRBJ2-2	CASSPIHLPGAGELFF	TGTGCCAGCAGCCCCATCCATCTCCCCGGTGCCGGGGAGCTGTTTTTT
few	NA	TRBV5-5	TRBJ2-3	CASSHSRAGRADTQYF	TGTGCCAGCAGCCATTCCCGGGCCGGTCGGGCAGATACGCAGTATTTT
many	NA	TRBV6-2/TRBV6-3	TRBJ1-5	CASSATGFSNQPQHF	TGTGCCAGCAGTGCGACAGGATTTAGCAATCAGCCCCAGCATTTT
NA	NA	TRBV7-3	TRBJ1-2	CATRDGAAPGGGYTF	TGTGCCACCCGGGACGGGGCAGCTCCTGGGGGCGGCTACACCTTC
few	NA	TRBV6-6	TRBJ2-3	CASSQGEGFSSTDTQYF	TGTGCCAGCAGCCAGGGCGAGGGGTTCTCAAGCACAGATACGCAGTATTTT
few	NA	TRBV12-3/TRBV12-4	TRBJ1-2	CASSFLGRGANYGYTF	TGTGCCAGCAGTTTTTTGGGGAGGGGAGCTAACTATGGCTACACCTTC
NA	NA	TRBV7-9	TRBJ2-7	CATENRKGNSYEQYF	TGTGCCACCGAAAATCGGAAGGGTAACTCCTACGAGCAGTACTTC
many	TRBD1	TRBV3-1	TRBJ1-1	CASSQGTGASTEAFF	TGTGCCAGCAGCCAGGGGACAGGGGCGAGCACTGAAGCTTTCTTT
many	NA	TRBV11-2	TRBJ1-2	CASSLGQSWGYTF	TGTGCCAGCAGCTTAGGACAGTCTTGGGGCTACACCTTC
NA	TRBD1	TRBV24-1	TRBJ2-2	CATSDWTGGTGELFF	TGTGCCACCAGTGATTGGACAGGGGGAACCGGGGAGCTGTTTTTT
few	TRBD2	TRBV7-7	TRBJ2-3	CASSLEAGRSTDTQYF	TGTGCTAGCAGCTTAGAAGCGGGGCGAAGCACAGATACGCAGTATTTT
NA	NA	TRBV7-3	TRBJ2-3	CASSLMTTDTQYF	TGTGCCAGCAGCTTGATGACCACAGATACGCAGTATTTT
NA	NA	TRBV7-2	TRBJ2-3	CASSLVLAVTDTQYF	TGTGCCAGCAGCTTAGTTTTAGCGGTCACAGATACGCAGTATTTT
NA	NA	TRBV2	TRBJ2-6	CASTGAGANVLTF	TGTGCCAGCACAGGGGCTGGGGCCAACGTCCTGACTTTC
NA	NA	TRBV7-3	TRBJ2-3	CASRKGGGTDTQYF	TGTGCCAGCAGAAAAGGGGGTGGGACAGATACGCAGTATTTT
NA	TRBD1	TRBV3-1	TRBJ1-2	CASSQRQGLSSGYTF	TGTGCCAGCAGCCAGCGACAGGGACTATCCTCTGGCTACACCTTC
many	TRBD1	TRBV18	TRBJ1-6	CASSRAGQGNSPLHF	TGTGCCAGCTCACGGGCGGGACAGGGTAATTCACCCCTCCACTTT
many	TRBD1	TRBV27	TRBJ2-7	CASSALDRYEQYF	TGTGCCAGCAGTGCCCTGGACAGGTACGAGCAGTACTTC
many	NA	TRBV2	TRBJ2-3	CASSEIPATSTDTQYF	TGTGCCAGCAGTGAGATTCCGGCGACGAGCACAGATACGCAGTATTTT
many	TRBD1	TRBV18	TRBJ1-2	CASSPGTGDYGYTF	TGTGCCAGCTCACCCGGGACAGGGGACTATGGCTACACCTTC
many	NA	TRBV20-1	TRBJ2-7	CSVPKGRGLSSYEQYF	TGCAGTGTCCCTAAAGGGCGAGGGCTCAGCTCCTACGAGCAGTACTTC
few	TRBD2	TRBV7-8	TRBJ2-3	CASSDRTSGGAVSNTDTQYF	TGTGCCAGCAGCGACAGAACCAGCGGGGGGGCGGTGTCCAACACAGATACGCAGTATTTT
many	NA	TRBV7-2	TRBJ2-6	CASSPRGGGGANVLTF	TGTGCCAGCAGCCCTAGAGGGGGAGGTGGGGCCAACGTCCTGACTTTC
many	NA	TRBV2	TRBJ2-1	CASSKKPLAEQFF	TGTGCCAGCAGTAAAAAACCCCTCGCGGAGCAGTTCTTC
few	TRBD2	TRBV10-3	TRBJ2-3	CAIRAGLAGDTQYF	TGTGCCATCAGAGCGGGACTAGCGGGGGATACGCAGTATTTT
NA	TRBD1	TRBV20-1	TRBJ1-4	CSAPTGDNEKLFF	TGCAGTGCGCCGACAGGGGATAATGAAAAACTGTTTTTT
NA	NA	TRBV19	TRBJ1-2	CASSPKSGVDRGGYTF	TGTGCCAGTAGCCCGAAGTCCGGGGTGGATAGAGGTGGCTACACCTTC
many	NA	TRBV15	TRBJ1-3	CATSFDTVSGNTIYF	TGTGCCACCAGCTTTGACACGGTCTCTGGAAACACCATATATTTT
NA	TRBD1	TRBV7-9	TRBJ2-2	CASSFRDRGLSWTGELFF	TGTGCCAGCAGCTTCCGGGACAGGGGCCTTTCTTGGACCGGGGAGCTGTTTTTT
NA	NA	TRBV7-9	TRBJ1-2	CASSLVGRSYGYTF	TGTGCCAGCAGCTTAGTGGGCAGAAGCTATGGCTACACCTTC
NA	TRBD2	TRBV9	TRBJ2-3	CASSVKGLAGVTDTQYF	TGTGCCAGCAGCGTAAAGGGACTAGCGGGGGTCACAGATACGCAGTATTTT
NA	NA	TRBV7-2	TRBJ1-3	CASSSRPGYGNTIYF	TGTGCCAGCAGCTCCCGTCCCGGTTACGGAAACACCATATATTTT
few	NA	TRBV20-1	TRBJ2-7	CSALKDYEQYF	TGCAGTGCCTTAAAGGACTACGAGCAGTACTTC
few	NA	TRBV6-1	TRBJ2-1	CASSEARTSQFF	TGTGCCAGCAGTGAAGCGCGCACTAGCCAGTTCTTC
NA	NA	TRBV12-3/TRBV12-4	TRBJ2-1	CASSFWGYGNEQFF	TGTGCCAGCAGTTTCTGGGGTTATGGCAATGAGCAGTTCTTC
many	NA	TRBV16	TRBJ1-5	CASSQIQDQPQHF	TGTGCCAGCAGCCAAATACAGGATCAGCCCCAGCATTTT
few	NA	TRBV27	TRBJ1-4	CASSPWRWDEKLFF	TGTGCCAGCAGTCCCTGGAGGTGGGATGAAAAACTGTTTTTT
many	NA	TRBV24-1	TRBJ2-1	CATSDQGRLYNEQFF	TGTGCCACCAGTGATCAGGGGAGGCTCTACAATGAGCAGTTCTTC
few	NA	TRBV7-8	TRBJ1-1	CASSSNRGYTEAFF	TGTGCCAGCAGCTCGAACCGGGGGTACACTGAAGCTTTCTTT
NA	NA	TRBV12-3/TRBV12-4	TRBJ2-2	CASSFGRVRHTGELFF	TGTGCCAGCAGTTTTGGCAGGGTTAGGCACACCGGGGAGCTGTTTTTT
NA	TRBD2	TRBV18	TRBJ2-1	CASSGERGTYSYNEQFF	TGTGCCAGCTCGGGGGAGCGGGGGACCTACTCCTACAATGAGCAGTTCTTC
few	TRBD1	TRBV3-1	TRBJ1-3	CASSPGGGQRGWTIYF	TGTGCCAGCAGCCCGGGGGGGGGACAGCGAGGATGGACCATATATTTT
NA	NA	TRBV7-2	TRBJ2-3	CASSFLGGAAGTDTQYF	TGTGCCAGCAGCTTTCTGGGGGGGGCCGCGGGTACAGATACGCAGTATTTT
few	TRBD1	TRBV29-1	TRBJ2-7	CSVERGRDEQYF	TGCAGCGTTGAAAGGGGGCGAGACGAGCAGTACTTC
few	NA	TRBV18	TRBJ2-7	CASSRDDLSYEQYF	TGTGCCAGCTCACGGGACGACTTATCCTACGAGCAGTACTTC
few	TRBD2	TRBV7-3	TRBJ2-6	CASSPRGDTISGANVLTF	TGTGCCAGCAGCCCCCGGGGGGATACCATCTCTGGGGCCAACGTCCTGACTTTC
few	NA	TRBV11-2	TRBJ2-5	CASSIRAGQETQYF	TGTGCCAGCAGCATTCGGGCAGGCCAAGAGACCCAGTACTTC